What follows are 32 T cell receptor beta chains derived from one specimen sequenced in a study of beta chain features in type 1 diabetes. Every isolated RNA sample was fully reverse transcribed, so sequencing captured expressed TCRB transcripts. Profiling relied on immunoSEQ multiplex PCR, and the TCRdb table lists in-frame clones only, not all of them. The sample has 300,000 to 450,000 clones, roughly 12% seen once. Sample: naive CD4+ T cells from blood. These receptors all stem from a man aged 18 to 35 in good health.

The sample holds a few counts of this clone. The chain is built from TRBV19 and TRBJ2-7, with 8 bases lining up with TRBD1. Trimming cost V 11 bases and J 4 bases; bases outside gene matches: 13. CDR1 and CDR2 from the germline V gene are LNHDA and SQIVND (reference sequence). CDR3 size: 14 residues. The CDR3 loop reads CASRRTGLNYEQYF. The CDR3 nucleotides are TGTGCCTCGAGGCGGACAGGGTTGAATTACGAGCAGTACTTC.

This clone occurred a few times. The V call is TRBV5-1, the J call TRBJ1-3; 7 bases line up with TRBD1. J lost 4 bases, V lost 3 bases, and 7 bases had no gene match. Germline loops: CDR1 SGHRS, CDR2 YFSETQ. CDR3 length: 15 amino acids. The CDR3 reads CASSSTGSLGNTIYF. The CDR3 nucleotides are TGCGCCAGCAGCTCGACAGGGTCTTTGGGAAACACCATATATTTT.

This chain uses TRBV7-2 with TRBJ2-1; D gene uncertain. Deletions cut 6 bases from V and 6 bases from J, with 9 bases between. Germline V gene sequence: CDR1 SGHTA, CDR2 FQGNSA. The CDR3 length is 12 residues. CDR3 region: CASRSRSNEQFF. Here the CDR3 DNA reads TGTGCCAGCAGATCCCGTTCCAATGAGCAGTTCTTC.

V and J are TRBV30 and TRBJ2-7; TRBD2 is a possible D gene (5 bases). The CDR3 is 12 residues long. Trimming took 0 bases from V and 3 from J, leaving 6 bases between them. Germline CDR1 is GTSNPN and CDR2 is SVGIG (reference sequence). The CDR3 DNA reads as TGTGCCTGGAGTGTGGAGGACTACGAGCAGTACTTC. It specifies CAWSVEDYEQYF.

Only a few counts were recorded for this clone. The J gene is TRBJ2-7, the V gene TRBV9; 11 positions agree with TRBD1. J lost 2 bases, V lost 4 bases, and 17 bases had no gene match. Germline V lookup: CDR1 SGDLS, CDR2 YYNGEE. This CDR3 is 19 amino acids long. The CDR3 loop reads CASSPNAMLDRGRAYEQYF. The CDR3 coding sequence is TGTGCCAGCAGCCCAAACGCCATGTTGGACAGGGGGCGCGCCTACGAGCAGTACTTC. Full variable domain (outside the CDR3, taken from reference TRBV9 and TRBJ2-7): DSGVTQTPKHLITATGQRVTLRCSPRSGDLSVYWYQQSLDQGLQFLIQYYNGEERAKGNILERFSAQQFPDLHSELNLSSLELGDSALYFCASSPNAMLDRGRAYEQYFGPGTRLTVT.

This clone was seen more than once but under ten times. This chain links TRBV4-1 with TRBJ1-4; 10 bases are a match to TRBD1. V lost 1 base and J lost 7; bases outside the gene matches: 12. Looked up from germline, CDR1 is MGHRA and CDR2 is YSYEKL. The CDR3 contains 18 residues. The CDR3 region has the DNA TGCGCCAGCAGCCAAGTGGGCCGGGACAGGGGACGGGGTGAAAAACTGTTTTTT. Its protein is CASSQVGRDRGRGEKLFF.

The gene calls are TRBV30 and TRBJ2-3, with 7 nucleotides matching TRBD2. J was trimmed by 2 bases and V by 3 bases; bases with no gene match: 5. The germline gives CDR1 GTSNPN, CDR2 SVGIG (reference sequence). The CDR3 loop spans 14 amino acids. The CDR3 protein is CAWSRGSSTDTQYF. The CDR3 DNA sequence: TGTGCCTGGAGCCGCGGGAGCTCCACAGATACGCAGTATTTT. The full variable domain, in which reference TRBV30 and TRBJ2-3 provide the parts outside the CDR3, is SQTIHQWPATLVQPVGSPLSLECTVEGTSNPNLYWYRQAAGRGLQLLFYSVGIGQISSEVPQNLSASRPQDRQFILSSKKLLLSDSGFYLCAWSRGSSTDTQYFGPGTRLTVL.

A few counts support this clone. CDR3 sequence: CATSRYRTEKNTEAFF. The CDR3 DNA reads TGTGCCACCAGCAGATACCGGACAGAGAAGAACACTGAAGCTTTCTTT. The rearrangement uses TRBV15 and TRBJ1-1; perhaps TRBD1 as D (6 bases). V was trimmed by 2 bases and J by 1 base, leaving 14 bases between them. CDR1 and CDR2 (germline): LNHNV, YYDKDF (reference sequence). This CDR3 comprises 16 residues.

A few counts support this clone. The chain recombines TRBV9 with TRBJ2-1; TRBD1 might be the D (5 bases). The germline V gene has CDR1 SGDLS and CDR2 YYNGEE. Trimming took 6 bases from V and 6 from J, leaving 19 bases between them. This CDR3 has 15 residues. In nucleotides, the CDR3 is TGTGCCAGCACCCCGCTACTCCTAAGGGGCAATGAGCAGTTCTTC. Amino acids: CASTPLLLRGNEQFF. Full variable domain (outside the CDR3, taken from reference TRBV9 and TRBJ2-1): DSGVTQTPKHLITATGQRVTLRCSPRSGDLSVYWYQQSLDQGLQFLIQYYNGEERAKGNILERFSAQQFPDLHSELNLSSLELGDSALYFCASTPLLLRGNEQFFGPGTRLTVL.

This clone showed up just a few times. Germline is not matched at one junction end, which may reflect a read error. The chain links TRBV7-7 to TRBJ2-3; TRBD2 matches at 12 bases. Germline lookup yields CDR1 SSHAT and CDR2 FNYEAQ (reference sequence). This CDR3 spans 15 amino acids. The CDR3, as DNA: TGTGCTAGCAGACCCCTAGCGGGAGGGCCGGATACGCAGTATTTT. Translation: CASRPLAGGPDTQYF.

This clone has only a few counts. The sample contains more than one DNA sequence encoding this CDR3. This chain links TRBV7-8 with TRBJ1-1, with D unclear. The V end was cut by 3 bases, the J end by 1 base, with 6 bases between. In germline, CDR1 is SGHVS, CDR2 FQNEAQ. The CDR3 consists of 13 residues. Here the CDR3 reads CASSLLRNTEAFF. The CDR3 DNA reads as TGTGCCAGCAGCTTGCTACGGAACACTGAAGCTTTCTTT.

The chain carries TRBV5-1 and TRBJ2-1, with 8 bases aligning to TRBD2. Losses at the gene ends were 0 bases for V and 2 bases for J; bases not matched to a gene: 4. The CDR3 runs to 16 residues. CDR1 is SGHRS, CDR2 YFSETQ, per germline. The CDR3 protein is CASSLGGRGAYNEQFF. The CDR3, as DNA: TGCGCCAGCAGCTTGGGAGGGCGGGGGGCCTACAATGAGCAGTTCTTC.

The sample holds a few counts of this clone. This chain joins TRBV7-2 and TRBJ2-5; 14 bases match TRBD2. This CDR3 has 18 amino acids. With 1 base clipped from V and 0 bases from J, the junction kept 4 bases outside the gene matches. Germline loops: CDR1 SGHTA, CDR2 FQGNSA. The CDR3 region is CASSLVGTSGGYQETQYF. For the CDR3, the DNA is TGTGCCAGCAGCTTAGTTGGGACTAGCGGGGGCTACCAAGAGACCCAGTACTTC.

This clone was recorded a few times. The CDR3 DNA reads as TGTGCCTCCCTCATCAGGGCTCCCTACGAGCAGTACTTC. Translating it yields CASLIRAPYEQYF. This chain links TRBV30 with TRBJ2-7; D perhaps matches TRBD1 (5 bases). The CDR3 is 13 amino acids. Trimming removed 7 bases from V and 2 bases from J, with 15 bases in between. CDR1 and CDR2 (germline): GTSNPN, SVGIG (reference sequence). The full variable domain, in which reference TRBV30 and TRBJ2-7 provide the parts outside the CDR3, is SQTIHQWPATLVQPVGSPLSLECTVEGTSNPNLYWYRQAAGRGLQLLFYSVGIGQISSEVPQNLSASRPQDRQFILSSKKLLLSDSGFYLCASLIRAPYEQYFGPGTRLTVT.

The CDR3 region has the DNA TGTGCCAGCTCACCACCTGTGGCAAGGGGCCCCACAGATACGCAGTATTTT. Residues: CASSPPVARGPTDTQYF. The chain joins TRBV18 to TRBJ2-3; a possible D gene is TRBD1 (5 bases). With 0 bases removed from V and 2 bases from J, the gap between germline ends came to 15 bases. The CDR3 covers 17 residues. Germline V lookup: CDR1 KGHSH, CDR2 LQKENI.

This clone appeared a few times. The chain combines TRBV30 with TRBJ2-7; no clear D. The CDR3 loop spans 13 amino acids. The V end was cut by 2 bases, the J end by 1 base, with 9 bases between. Germline V gene lookup returns CDR1 GTSNPN and CDR2 SVGIG (reference sequence). The CDR3 loop reads CAWSSVESYEQYF. The CDR3 nucleotides are TGTGCCTGGAGTTCGGTGGAGTCCTACGAGCAGTACTTC.

This clone was recorded a few times. Other DNA sequences from this sample encode an identical CDR3 as well. The rearrangement joins TRBV5-1 to TRBJ2-7; a possible D gene is TRBD1 (6 bases). The CDR3 is 14 amino acids. V dropped 0 bases and J dropped 4 bases, with 11 bases sitting between them. CDR1 and CDR2 (germline): SGHRS, YFSETQ. DNA of the CDR3: TGCGCCAGCAGCTTGGAGGGTAGGGGGTACGAGCAGTACTTC. Translating it yields CASSLEGRGYEQYF.

The chain recombines TRBV2 with TRBJ1-3; D gene uncertain. CDR1 is SNHLY and CDR2 is FYNNEI in the germline V gene. The CDR3 extends over 13 amino acids. Between the trimmed V and J ends, which lost 7 bases and 2 bases, there was a span of 9 bases. The CDR3 DNA reads TGTGCCAGCATGGTCGAGGCTGGAAACACCATATATTTT. This codes for CASMVEAGNTIYF.

Points on this clone: This CDR3 is also generated by other DNA sequences in the sample. V gene TRBV6-6 combines with J gene TRBJ2-5; 9 bases fit TRBD2. The CDR3 consists of 15 residues. Unmatched junction bases numbered 6, after V lost 5 bases and J lost 2 bases. Germline values: CDR1 MNHNY, CDR2 SVGAGI (reference sequence). The CDR3 sequence: CASSTRLAGQETQYF. The CDR3 bases are TGTGCCAGCAGTACCCGGCTAGCGGGGCAAGAGACCCAGTACTTC.

The J gene is TRBJ2-7, the V gene TRBV30; D is perhaps TRBD2 (6 bases). Germline V lookup: CDR1 GTSNPN, CDR2 SVGIG (reference sequence). This CDR3 comprises 16 residues. V was cut by 3 bases and J by 4 bases, with 22 bases left in between. CDR3 nucleotide sequence: TGTGCCTGGAGAGATAGCGGACTACAATACTCTTACGAGCAGTACTTC. It specifies CAWRDSGLQYSYEQYF.

This clone was seen a few times. This same CDR3 is encoded by further DNA sequences in the sample. The rearrangement uses TRBV6-5 and TRBJ2-3; possible D gene TRBD1, 5 bases. The CDR3 runs 14 residues. V gave up 0 bases and J gave up 5 bases, with 9 bases separating them. Looked up from germline, CDR1 is MNHEY and CDR2 is SVGAGI. The chain's CDR3 is CASSYSRGRDTQYF. Here the CDR3 DNA reads TGTGCCAGCAGTTACTCTAGGGGTCGAGATACGCAGTATTTT.

The gene calls are TRBV5-4 and TRBJ2-1; 7 bases match TRBD1. This CDR3 region has 16 residues. Trimming at V came to 0 bases and at J to 8 bases, leaving 11 bases not matched to a gene. Germline lookup yields CDR1 SGHNT and CDR2 YYREEE (reference sequence). CDR3 bases: TGTGCCAGCAGCTTGGCCGGGACAGTTCAGGGGCATGAGCAGTTCTTC. Translated, it gives CASSLAGTVQGHEQFF.

A few counts support this clone. The chain is built from TRBV4-3 and TRBJ2-2; 11 bases agree with TRBD2. After removal of 2 bases from V and 7 bases from J, the junction contained 6 bases not matched to a gene. Per the germline V gene, CDR1 is LGHNA and CDR2 is YSLEER. CDR3 size: 16 residues. The CDR3 is CASSQPGTSGNGELFF. CDR3 in DNA: TGCGCCAGCAGCCAACCCGGGACTAGCGGTAACGGGGAGCTGTTTTTT.

The V call is TRBV7-2, the J call TRBJ1-4; D uncertain. Between the trimmed V and J ends, which lost 4 bases and 8 bases, there was a span of 14 bases. CDR1 and CDR2 (germline): SGHTA, FQGNSA. This CDR3 region has 14 residues. The CDR3 loop reads CASSWRTKSEKLFF. CDR3 DNA: TGTGCCAGCAGCTGGAGGACGAAAAGCGAAAAACTGTTTTTT.

This clone has just a few counts. This rearrangement joins TRBV30 to TRBJ1-1, with TRBD1 matching over 9 bases. V dropped 5 bases and J dropped 2; count of bases not matched to a gene: 3. CDR3 length: 13 residues. Germline assignment: CDR1 GTSNPN and CDR2 SVGIG (reference sequence). CDR3 protein: CAWGTGRNTEAFF. DNA of the CDR3: TGTGCCTGGGGGACAGGGAGAAACACTGAAGCTTTCTTT.

V gene TRBV5-4 combines with J gene TRBJ2-3; 11 bases fit TRBD2. J lost 2 bases, V lost 4 bases, and 9 bases had no gene match. The CDR3 has 17 residues. Germline V gene sequence: CDR1 SGHNT, CDR2 YYREEE (reference sequence). The CDR3 is CASSRPLAGGFTDTQYF. The CDR3 nucleotides are TGTGCCAGCAGCAGGCCGCTAGCGGGGGGTTTCACAGATACGCAGTATTTT.

In this sample, this clone turned up a few times. This chain links TRBV7-3 with TRBJ2-3, with TRBD2 matching over 9 bases. CDR1 and CDR2 (germline): SGHTA, FQGTGA. CDR3 length: 16 amino acids. The ends lost 4 bases at V and 4 bases at J; junction bases unmatched: 9. The CDR3 loop is CASSSRLAGVSDTQYF. In DNA, the CDR3 is TGTGCCAGCAGCTCCCGTTTAGCGGGAGTTTCAGATACGCAGTATTTT.

This clone has only a few counts. The chain combines TRBV18 with TRBJ2-7, with D maybe TRBD2 (6 bases). Germline lookup yields CDR1 KGHSH and CDR2 LQKENI. The CDR3 has 15 amino acids. V was clipped by 4 bases and J by 0 bases, with 13 bases between them. The CDR3 nucleotides are TGTGCCAGCTCACTACGGGACTCCCGCTCCTACGAGCAGTACTTC. Its protein product is CASSLRDSRSYEQYF. Full variable domain (outside the CDR3, taken from reference TRBV18 and TRBJ2-7): NAGVMQNPRHLVRRRGQEARLRCSPMKGHSHVYWYRQLPEEGLKFMVYLQKENIIDESGMPKERFSAEFPKEGPSILRIQQVVRGDSAAYFCASSLRDSRSYEQYFGPGTRLTVT.

V gene TRBV9 combines with J gene TRBJ1-5, with D possibly matching TRBD1 (5 bases). V was shortened by 4 bases and J by 4 bases, with 12 bases between the two germline ends. The CDR3 spans 14 residues. Germline-derived CDR1 and CDR2 are SGDLS and YYNGEE. CDR3 region: CASSNVGGNQPQHF. CDR3 DNA sequence: TGTGCCAGCAGCAACGTGGGGGGGAATCAGCCCCAGCATTTT.

This clone appeared a few times. The chain employs TRBV5-1 and TRBJ2-5; TRBD1 agrees at 9 bases. Germline loops: CDR1 SGHRS, CDR2 YFSETQ. V lost 2 bases to trimming and J lost 2 bases; unmatched junction nucleotides: 7. The CDR3 totals 16 residues. Here the CDR3 reads CASSLGTTGGQETQYF. The CDR3 region has the DNA TGCGCCAGCAGCTTAGGGACGACAGGGGGTCAAGAGACCCAGTACTTC.

The gene calls are TRBV6-6 and TRBJ1-3; D perhaps matches TRBD1 (5 bases). The length of the CDR3 is 13 residues. CDR1 is MNHNY, CDR2 SVGAGI, per germline (reference sequence). Trimming took 6 bases from V and 4 from J, leaving 10 bases between them. As DNA, the CDR3 is TGTGCCAGCAGGTGGGGCTCCGGAAACACCATATATTTT. This translates into CASRWGSGNTIYF.

The chain employs TRBV29-1 and TRBJ1-5; D is unclear. CDR1 is SQVTM and CDR2 is ANQGSEA in the germline V gene. The CDR3 is 13 residues long. The germline V and J ends were trimmed by 7 bases and 6 bases, with 16 bases remaining between them. CDR3 residues: CSAIDGWSQPQHF. In nucleotides, the CDR3 is TGCAGCGCTATAGACGGTTGGAGTCAGCCCCAGCATTTT.